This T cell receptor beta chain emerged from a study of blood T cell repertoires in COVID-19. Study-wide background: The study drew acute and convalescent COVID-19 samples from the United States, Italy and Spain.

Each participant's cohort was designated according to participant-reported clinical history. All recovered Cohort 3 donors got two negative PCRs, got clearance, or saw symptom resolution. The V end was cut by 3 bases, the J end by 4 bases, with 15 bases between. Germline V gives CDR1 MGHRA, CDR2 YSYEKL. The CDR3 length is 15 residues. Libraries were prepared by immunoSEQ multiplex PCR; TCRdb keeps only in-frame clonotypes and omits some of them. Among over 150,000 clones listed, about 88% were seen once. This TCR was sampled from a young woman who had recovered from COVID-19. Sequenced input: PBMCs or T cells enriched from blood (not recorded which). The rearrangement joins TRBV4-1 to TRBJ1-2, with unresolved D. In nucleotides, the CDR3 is TGCGCCAGCAGCCAGGCCCCAACAGAAGTCTATGGCTACACCTTC. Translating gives CASSQAPTEVYGYTF.